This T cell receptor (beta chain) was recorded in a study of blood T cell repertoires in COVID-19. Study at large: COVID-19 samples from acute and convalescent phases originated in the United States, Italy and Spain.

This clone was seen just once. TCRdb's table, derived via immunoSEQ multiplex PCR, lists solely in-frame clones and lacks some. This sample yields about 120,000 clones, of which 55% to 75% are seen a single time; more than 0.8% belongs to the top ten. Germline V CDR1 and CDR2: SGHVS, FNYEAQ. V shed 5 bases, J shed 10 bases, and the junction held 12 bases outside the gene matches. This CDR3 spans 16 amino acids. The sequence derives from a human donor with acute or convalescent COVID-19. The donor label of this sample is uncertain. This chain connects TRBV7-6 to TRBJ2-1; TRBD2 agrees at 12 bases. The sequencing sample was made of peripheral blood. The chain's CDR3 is CASSPLNELAGGEQFF. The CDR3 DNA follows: TGTGCCAGCAGCCCGCTCAACGAGCTAGCGGGGGGGGAGCAGTTCTTC.